This T cell receptor (beta chain) was sequenced during a study of Ad26.COV2.S vaccination and SARS-CoV-2 variants. This clone has only a few counts. Trimming cost V 1 base and J 1 base, with 11 bases left between them. CDR1 and CDR2 (germline): SGHRS, YFSETQ. The CDR3 has 15 amino acids. The method was immunoSEQ multiplex PCR; TCRdb's version includes in-frame clones alone and lacks a portion of them. This table has 97,000 or so clones, around 80% appearing once. Sequenced material: peripheral blood, taken after recovery from COVID-19. This sequence originates from a human donor who had recovered from COVID-19. The gene calls are TRBV5-1 and TRBJ1-2, with D hard to call. DNA for the CDR3: TGCGCCAGCAGCTTGAACGGGCAGGATAACTATGGCTACACCTTC. This codes for CASSLNGQDNYGYTF.